This record looks at one T cell receptor beta chain sequence and its context. The authors' processing: Estimates of nucleated cell counts were drawn from the amplification of reference gene primers. Assay used: immunoSEQ multiplex PCR; TCRdb lists only in-frame clones, some missing. V and J calls and clone size are copied from that table; D and trimming were computed from the DNA. The repertoire holds 200,000 or so clones, with roughly 80% as singletons. The CDR3 extends over 15 amino acids. Looked up from germline, CDR1 is SGHTA and CDR2 is FQGNSA. Trimming took 3 bases from V and 6 from J; bases not matched to a gene: 3. This record belongs to a study of blood T cell repertoires in COVID-19.

The chain uses TRBV7-2 and TRBJ2-1; 12 nucleotides match TRBD2. This clonotype was obtained from a human donor in a cohort sampled during active COVID-19. The sequencing input was peripheral blood. This CDR3 is CASSFVTSGSNEQFF. CDR3 nucleotides: TGTGCCAGCAGCTTCGTGACTAGCGGGAGCAATGAGCAGTTCTTC.